The TCR beta chain under discussion was sequenced for a study of T cell changes during pregnancy in multiple sclerosis. The ends lost 6 bases at V and 4 bases at J; junction bases unmatched: 9. Per germline, CDR1 MNHEY and CDR2 SVGAGI. CDR3 length: 15 amino acids. The assay was immunoSEQ multiplex PCR, and TCRdb's table has in-frame clones only and misses some. Of 65,000 to 90,000 clones in the sample, approximately 91% are singletons; the top ten hold under 0.35%. The chain links TRBV6-5 to TRBJ2-5; 9 bases map to TRBD1. The sample was CD4+ T cells from peripheral blood mononuclear cells, taken after pregnancy. The clonotype was recovered from a female donor with multiple sclerosis, enrolled in a pregnancy study. The CDR3 reads CASSPSGDRVETQYF. The CDR3 DNA is TGTGCCAGCAGCCCATCTGGGGACAGGGTAGAGACCCAGTACTTC.